This T cell receptor (beta chain) was found in a study of cytomegalovirus exposure and HLA in healthy donors. As for this clone: The antigen is not known.

Findings and caveats of the study: A further, later analysis showed that HLA-associated TCR beta chains (compared with equally common others) were more clonally expanded. High sensitivity and specificity were reportedly achieved when the classifier diagnosed cytomegalovirus status. It emerged from a later analysis that several of the most significant clusters appeared to be linked to common viral pathogens. Most observed TCR sequences were rare, whereas some public TCRs were detected in many donors.

Per germline, CDR1 MNHEY and CDR2 SMNVEV (reference sequence). The CDR3 sequence is 15 residues long. V lost 6 bases and J lost 8; bases outside the gene matches: 8. With 60 Vbeta and 13 Jbeta primers, the PCR was carried out. Only in-frame clones appear in the TCRdb table, and some are missing; sequencing was by immunoSEQ multiplex PCR. Altogether about 140,000 clones are present, roughly 78% being singletons, with the ten largest covering about 3.2%. The chain links TRBV27 to TRBJ2-2; 11 bases match TRBD2. This clonotype originated in a man in his late teens or twenties in good health and CMV-seropositive. The sample comprised PBMCs. The chain's CDR3 is CASRGTSGGPGELFF. CDR3 DNA: TGTGCCAGCAGAGGGACTAGCGGAGGGCCGGGGGAGCTGTTTTTT.